The clone carrying this T cell receptor beta chain was found a few times. The antigen remains unidentified. MiXCR, run by TCRdb on the 5' RACE reads, gives a single entry per CDR3 protein. The sample holds 690,000 or so distinct CDR3 sequences; over 8.5% are singletons and the top ten take around 0.98%. This sample was included in a study of identical twins. Points from the study as a whole: Invariant MAIT and iNKT cells could partly confound zero-insertion analyses. Cross-sectional statistical analysis was relied on for the conclusions, without the same donors being followed.

After removal of 0 bases from V and 3 bases from J, the junction contained 12 bases not matched to a gene. The CDR3 is 17 amino acids. Germline V gene sequence: CDR1 DFQATT, CDR2 SNEGSKA (reference sequence). Everyone who gave samples was a healthy Caucasian. This sample was also put to use in a study of yellow fever vaccine responses in identical twins.

The TCR originated in a woman aged 18-30 years in good health. Material: PBMCs. The V call is TRBV20-1, the J call TRBJ2-3; 7 bases fit TRBD1. The CDR3 DNA is TGCAGTGCTAGAGATCGACAGGGAGTAATTAATACAGATACGCAGTATTTT. The encoded protein is CSARDRQGVINTDTQYF.